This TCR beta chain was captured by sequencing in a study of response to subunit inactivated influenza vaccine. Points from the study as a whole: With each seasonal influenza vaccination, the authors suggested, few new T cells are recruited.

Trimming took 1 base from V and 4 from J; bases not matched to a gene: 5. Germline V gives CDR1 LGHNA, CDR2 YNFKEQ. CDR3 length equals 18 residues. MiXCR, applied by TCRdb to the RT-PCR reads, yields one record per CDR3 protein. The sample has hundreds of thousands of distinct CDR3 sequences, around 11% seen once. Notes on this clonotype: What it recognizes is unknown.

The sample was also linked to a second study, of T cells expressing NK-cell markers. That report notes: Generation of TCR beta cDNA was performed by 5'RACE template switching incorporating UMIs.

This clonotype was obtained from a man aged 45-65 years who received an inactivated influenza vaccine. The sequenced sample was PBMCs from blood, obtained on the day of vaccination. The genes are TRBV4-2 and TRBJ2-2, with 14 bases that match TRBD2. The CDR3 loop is CASSQVGTSGSSTGELFF. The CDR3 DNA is TGTGCCAGCAGCCAAGTTGGGACTAGCGGGAGTAGCACCGGGGAGCTGTTTTTT.